This T cell receptor (beta chain) originates from a study of human T cells and chemical hapten exposure. Study findings and constraints: In the PT1 data, expanded TCR counts showed a positive correlation with patch test score.

This clonotype has a count of ten or more. Its matching antigen is unknown. MiXCR was run by TCRdb on the RACE reads, yielding one entry per CDR3 protein. The sample yields 89,000 or so distinct CDR3 sequences, roughly 8.5% seen once. Time point specified: pre-sensitization, week 0. Treatment defined: therapeutic diphenylcyclopropenone sensitization with weekly scalp DPC. This CDR3 contains 17 residues. From germline, CDR1 is DFQATT and CDR2 SNEGSKA (reference sequence). The trim removed 1 base at V and 2 bases at J, leaving 7 bases unmatched. The receptor's source is a man aged 35 to 55 with alopecia areata. Some clones in this sample may be carry-over from other donors' samples. The chain couples TRBV20-1 to TRBJ2-3, with TRBD2 identical over 12 bases. The sequencing used whole blood, collected in connection with sensitization to the hapten diphenylcyclopropenone (DPC). CDR3 region: CSARALAGGPLTDTQYF. CDR3 nucleotide sequence: TGCAGTGCTAGAGCCCTAGCGGGAGGGCCCCTCACAGATACGCAGTATTTT.